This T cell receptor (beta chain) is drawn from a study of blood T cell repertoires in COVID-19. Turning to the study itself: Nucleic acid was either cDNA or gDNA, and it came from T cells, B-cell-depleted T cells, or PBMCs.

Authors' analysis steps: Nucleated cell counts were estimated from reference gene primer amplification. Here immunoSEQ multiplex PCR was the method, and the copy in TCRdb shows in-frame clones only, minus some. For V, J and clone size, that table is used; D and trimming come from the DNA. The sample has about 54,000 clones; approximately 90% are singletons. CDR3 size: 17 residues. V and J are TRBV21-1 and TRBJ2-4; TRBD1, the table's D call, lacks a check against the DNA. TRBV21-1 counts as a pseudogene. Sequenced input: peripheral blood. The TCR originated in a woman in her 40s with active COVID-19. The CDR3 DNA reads TGTGCCAGCAGCGCAATTCCGGGACAGGGTGTGCTGGACATTCAGTACTTC. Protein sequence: CASSAIPGQGVLDIQYF.